This T cell receptor beta chain was identified during a study of neoadjuvant anti-PD-1 for oral cavity cancer. Study information: Non-progressing patients received a fourth nivolumab dose near day 43, then surgery on days 50-56.

Patients had newly diagnosed, untreated stage II-IVA oral cavity squamous cell carcinoma. General study points: Only a few patients per response group were TCR-analyzed; validation needed.

V shed 4 bases and J shed 2 bases, with 13 bases lying between them. The CDR3 is 14 residues long. Per the germline V gene, CDR1 is SGDLS and CDR2 is YYNGEE. Assay: immunoSEQ multiplex PCR; the TCRdb copy retains only in-frame clones and omits some. The repertoire holds about 14,000 clones, with about 69% as singletons. Turning to this clone: Its antigen is not identified.

The chain carries TRBV9 and TRBJ2-7; D could derive from TRBD1 or TRBD2 (5 bases each). The material was PBMCs, obtained before nivolumab (anti-PD-1) treatment. This receptor was identified in a person aged 40 to 85 with oral cavity squamous cell carcinoma. CDR3 DNA: TGTGCCAGCAGCCCCGGGACGGCCACCTACGAGCAGTACTTC. Its translation is CASSPGTATYEQYF.